This T cell receptor beta chain was observed in a study of T cell responses to AZD1222 COVID-19 vaccine. A note on this clone: The antigen is undetermined.

Study-level points and caveats: Only a handful of people who got AZD1222 tested seropositive at baseline. Regions left unmutated in variants are reportedly the target of nearly half of spike-specific TCRs.

Sequenced by immunoSEQ multiplex PCR; TCRdb stores in-frame clones only, minus some. There are under 150,000 clones in the sample; approximately 83% occur only once, and around 3.9% lies in the top ten. Specimen: peripheral blood, collected on day 0 of MenACWY control vaccination. The TCR originated in an adult in good health.

CDR3 in DNA: TGTGCCAGCAGCTCATACTACGAGCAGTACTTC. Translating it yields CASSSYYEQYF. The chain couples TRBV5-6 to TRBJ2-7; D is unresolved. The CDR3 has 11 amino acids. The V gene's germline CDR1 is SGHDT and CDR2 YYEEEE. V lost 3 bases and J lost 3, with 4 bases in between.